The clone carrying this TCR beta chain showed up many times. The sample is drawn from a study of T cells in Graves' hyperthyroidism and ophthalmopathy. The trim removed 5 bases at V and 6 bases at J, leaving 9 bases unmatched. The CDR3 is 14 amino acids. The germline CDR1 and CDR2 sequences are MNHNS and SASEGT. Amplification targeted TCR beta CDR3 regions from RNA transcripts. First-round RT-PCR of the TCR CDR3 relied on the HTBI primer set. MiXCR was run by TCRdb on the multiplex PCR reads, yielding one entry per CDR3 protein. This sample has a few hundred thousand distinct CDR3 sequences; about a fifth occur once, and the top ten carry 26%.

The receptor's source is a man younger than 35 with Graves' hyperthyroidism. Input material: blood. This chain links TRBV6-1 with TRBJ2-7, with 8 bases aligning to TRBD1. CDR3 nucleotide sequence: TGTGCCAGCAGTACCGGGACAGGACTCTCCGAGCAGTACTTC. It translates to CASSTGTGLSEQYF.